This T cell receptor (beta chain) came from a study of Graves' ophthalmopathy and Graves' hyperthyroidism. Findings of the study overall: The majority of expanded thyroid clonotypes above 0.001 frequency also occurred in blood.

Researchers took RNA transcripts and amplified TCR beta CDR3 regions from them. Second-round multiplex PCR came after first-round RT-PCR with HTBI primers. One entry per CDR3 protein, called by TCRdb with MiXCR from the multiplex PCR reads. The sample consists of 45,000 to 60,000 distinct CDR3 sequences, roughly half of them appearing once. Moderate-to-severe activity, CAS ≥3, NOSPECS ≥4 and duration under 3 months were recorded for donors with ophthalmopathy. Certain patients were not enrolled. These were patients with other autoimmune diseases, uncontrolled infections, pregnancy or lactation. At least ten counts were recorded for this clonotype. Its matching antigen is unknown. V dropped 2 bases and J dropped 8 bases, with 6 bases sitting between them. This CDR3 has 12 amino acids.

The rearrangement links TRBV12-3 or TRBV12-4 to TRBJ1-4, with unresolved D. Sequencing input: peripheral blood. The receptor was isolated from an adult woman with Graves' ophthalmopathy. For the CDR3, the DNA is TGTGCCAGCAGTTTACCGGGGGAAAAACTGTTTTTT. Translation: CASSLPGEKLFF.